This TCR beta chain was sequenced during a study of STAT5B mutations in CD4+ large granular lymphocyte leukemia. Study background: Among healthy controls, a particular HLA allele went with more CDR3 'QG' motifs. Study-level points and caveats: No patients shared main leukemic clonotypes, though about 24% appeared at low frequency elsewhere. TRBV06-family usage was enriched in top patient clones (8/27) versus controls (2/35).

The germline V gene has CDR1 SGHAT and CDR2 FQNNGV. This CDR3 region has 15 residues. Trimming cost V 5 bases and J 1 base; bases outside gene matches: 7. Control samples were healthy donors' buffy coats. Assay used: immunoSEQ multiplex PCR; TCRdb lists only in-frame clones, some missing. Here the sample spans 35,000 to 40,000 clones, under 85% being singletons. As for this clone: Its antigen is unidentified.

The clonotype originates from a human donor in good health. Input material: CD4+ T cells from blood buffy coats. The chain combines TRBV11-2 with TRBJ2-7, with 8 bases fitting TRBD1. CDR3 sequence (DNA): TGTGCCAGCAGCCCACGCAGGGGGCAATCCTACGAGCAGTACTTC. Amino acids: CASSPRRGQSYEQYF.